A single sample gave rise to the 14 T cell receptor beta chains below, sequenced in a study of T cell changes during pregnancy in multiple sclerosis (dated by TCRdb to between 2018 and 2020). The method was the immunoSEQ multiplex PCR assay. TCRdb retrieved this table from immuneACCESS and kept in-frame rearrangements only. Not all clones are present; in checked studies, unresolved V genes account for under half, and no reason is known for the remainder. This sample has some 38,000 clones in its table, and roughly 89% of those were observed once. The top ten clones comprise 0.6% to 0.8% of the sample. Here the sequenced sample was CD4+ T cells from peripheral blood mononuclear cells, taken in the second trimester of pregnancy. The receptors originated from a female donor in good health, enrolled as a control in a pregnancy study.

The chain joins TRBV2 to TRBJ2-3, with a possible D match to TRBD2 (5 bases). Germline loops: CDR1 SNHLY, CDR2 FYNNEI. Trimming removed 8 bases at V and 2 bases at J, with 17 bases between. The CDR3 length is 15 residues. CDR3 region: CASRGGLAVTDTQYF. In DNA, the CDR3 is TGTGCCAGCCGCGGAGGACTGGCAGTCACAGATACGCAGTATTTT.

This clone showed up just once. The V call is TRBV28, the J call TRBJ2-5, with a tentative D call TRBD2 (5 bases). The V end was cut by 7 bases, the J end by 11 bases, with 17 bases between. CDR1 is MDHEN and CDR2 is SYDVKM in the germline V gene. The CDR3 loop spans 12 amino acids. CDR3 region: CASTPSGWEQYF. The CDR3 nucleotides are TGTGCCAGCACCCCCAGCGGATGGGAGCAGTACTTC.

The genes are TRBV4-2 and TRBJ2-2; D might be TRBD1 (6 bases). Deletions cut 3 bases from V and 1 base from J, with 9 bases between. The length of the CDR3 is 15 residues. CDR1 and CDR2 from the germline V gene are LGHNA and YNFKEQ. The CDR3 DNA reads TGTGCCAGCAGCCAGGCGGACAGGAACACCGGGGAGCTGTTTTTT. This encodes CASSQADRNTGELFF.

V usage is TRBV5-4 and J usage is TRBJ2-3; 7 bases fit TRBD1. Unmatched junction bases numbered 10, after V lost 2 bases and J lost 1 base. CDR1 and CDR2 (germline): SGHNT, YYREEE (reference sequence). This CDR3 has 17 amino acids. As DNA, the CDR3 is TGTGCCAGCAGCTTCAAGTACAGGGGAGATGGCACAGATACGCAGTATTTT. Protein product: CASSFKYRGDGTDTQYF. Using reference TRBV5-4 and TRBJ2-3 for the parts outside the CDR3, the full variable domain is ETGVTQSPTHLIKTRGQQVTLRCSSQSGHNTVSWYQQALGQGPQFIFQYYREEENGRGNFPPRFSGLQFPNYSSELNVNALELDDSALYLCASSFKYRGDGTDTQYFGPGTRLTVL.

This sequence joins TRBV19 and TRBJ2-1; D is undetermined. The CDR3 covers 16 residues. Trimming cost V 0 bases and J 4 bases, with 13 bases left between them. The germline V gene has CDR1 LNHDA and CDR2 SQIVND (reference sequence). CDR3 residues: CASSIEPPWPYNEQFF. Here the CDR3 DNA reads TGTGCCAGTAGTATAGAACCCCCTTGGCCTTACAATGAGCAGTTCTTC.

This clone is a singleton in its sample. The DNA for the CDR3 is TGTGCCAGCAGCTTACCCAGCGGGGGCACCGGGGAGCTGTTTTTT. This translates into CASSLPSGGTGELFF. The V call is TRBV7-3, the J call TRBJ2-2; TRBD2 agrees at 8 bases. With V trimmed by 2 bases and J by 4 bases, 3 bases remained unmatched. The CDR3 runs 15 residues. Germline V gene sequence: CDR1 SGHTA, CDR2 FQGTGA. Filled out from reference TRBV7-3 and TRBJ2-2, the complete variable domain reads GAGVSQTPSNKVTEKGKYVELRCDPISGHTALYWYRQSLGQGPEFLIYFQGTGAADDSGLPNDRFFAVRPEGSVSTLKIQRTERGDSAVYLCASSLPSGGTGELFFGEGSRLTVL.

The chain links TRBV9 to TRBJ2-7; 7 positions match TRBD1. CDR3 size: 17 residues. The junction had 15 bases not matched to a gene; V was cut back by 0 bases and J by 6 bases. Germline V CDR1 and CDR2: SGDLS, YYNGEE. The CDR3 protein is CASSVATGQNFVAEQYF. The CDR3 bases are TGTGCCAGCAGCGTAGCTACGGGACAGAACTTTGTAGCCGAGCAGTACTTC.

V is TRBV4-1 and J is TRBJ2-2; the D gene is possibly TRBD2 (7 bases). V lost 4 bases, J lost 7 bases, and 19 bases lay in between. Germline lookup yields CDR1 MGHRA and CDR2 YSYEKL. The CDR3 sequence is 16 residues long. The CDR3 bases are TGCGCCAGCAGCCGCGCCCAAGGGGGGGGCGTCGGGGAGCTGTTTTTT. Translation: CASSRAQGGGVGELFF.

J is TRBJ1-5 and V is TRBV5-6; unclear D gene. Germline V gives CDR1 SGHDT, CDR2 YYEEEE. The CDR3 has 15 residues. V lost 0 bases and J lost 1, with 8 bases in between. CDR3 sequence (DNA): TGTGCCAGCAGCTTGGGGCAGATAAGCAATCAGCCCCAGCATTTT. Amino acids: CASSLGQISNQPQHF.

CDR3 DNA sequence: TGTGCCAGCAGCTTAGGCAATTTAGCAGATACGCAGTATTTT. This translates into CASSLGNLADTQYF. This chain uses TRBV7-2 with TRBJ2-3; unclear D gene. Trimming stripped 1 base from V and 4 bases from J, with 9 bases between. This CDR3 has 14 residues. The germline CDR1 and CDR2 sequences are SGHTA and FQGNSA.

CDR3 protein: CASKVTPLTVDTQYF. The DNA of the CDR3 is TGTGCCAGCAAAGTTACTCCCCTAACGGTAGATACGCAGTATTTT. This chain links TRBV6-5 with TRBJ2-3; D is undetermined. The V gene lost 7 bases and the J gene lost 5 bases, with 19 bases spanning the gap. CDR1 is MNHEY, CDR2 SVGAGI, per germline. The CDR3 runs to 15 residues.

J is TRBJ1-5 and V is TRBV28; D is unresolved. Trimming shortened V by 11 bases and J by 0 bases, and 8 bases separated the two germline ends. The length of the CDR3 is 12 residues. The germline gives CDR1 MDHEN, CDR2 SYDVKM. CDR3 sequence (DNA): TGTGCCTCGCGGGGTAGCAATCAGCCCCAGCATTTT. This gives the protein CASRGSNQPQHF.

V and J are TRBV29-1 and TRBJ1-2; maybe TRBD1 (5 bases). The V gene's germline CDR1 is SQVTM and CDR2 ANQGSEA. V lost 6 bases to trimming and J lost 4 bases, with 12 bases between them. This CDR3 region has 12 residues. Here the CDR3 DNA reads TGCAGCGTAAGCAGGGTGGGCTATGGCTACACCTTC. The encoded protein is CSVSRVGYGYTF.

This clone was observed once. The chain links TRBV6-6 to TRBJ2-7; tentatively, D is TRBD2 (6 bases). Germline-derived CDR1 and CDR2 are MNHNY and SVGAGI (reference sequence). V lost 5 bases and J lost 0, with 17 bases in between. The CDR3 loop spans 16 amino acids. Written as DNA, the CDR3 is TGTGCCAGCAGTATATGGAGGGCCTCGACCTCCTACGAGCAGTACTTC. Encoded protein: CASSIWRASTSYEQYF.